The 12 T cell receptor beta chains below all came from one sample that was sequenced in a study of blood T cells in healthy people across ages. Combining a sample-barcoded 5' primer with a J-beta primer mix, a second PCR ran for 7 to 11 cycles. One entry per CDR3 protein results from TCRdb running MiXCR on the 5' RACE reads. The table lists about 1.8 million distinct CDR3 sequences, approximately 50% of them singletons. Source material: blood. These receptors were collected from a woman aged 40 to 49 in good health.

The chain combines TRBV6-1 with TRBJ2-3; D perhaps matches TRBD2 (6 bases). The CDR3 runs to 13 residues. CDR1 MNHNS and CDR2 SASEGT come from the germline V gene. V was clipped by 3 bases and J by 6 bases, with 10 bases between them. The chain's CDR3 is CASSEGGVDTQYF. The CDR3 DNA sequence: TGTGCCAGCAGTGAGGGCGGGGTGGATACGCAGTATTTT.

The chain is built from TRBV20-1 and TRBJ2-1; TRBD2 matches 12 bases. CDR1 DFQATT and CDR2 SNEGSKA come from the germline V gene (reference sequence). The V gene end was trimmed by 3 bases and the J gene end by 0 bases; junction bases not matched to a gene: 3. The CDR3 runs 16 residues. DNA of the CDR3: TGCAGTGCTAGGGCTAGCGGGGGGGCCTCCTACAATGAGCAGTTCTTC. Translating it yields CSARASGGASYNEQFF.

The J gene is TRBJ2-5, the V gene TRBV24-1; 7 nucleotides agree with TRBD1. The CDR3 runs 13 residues. V trimming: 9 bases; J trimming: 5 bases; junction bases outside the gene matches: 8. Germline V gene data show CDR1 as KGHDR and CDR2 as SFDVKD. The CDR3 sequence is CATPGSGGETQYF. The CDR3 DNA sequence: TGTGCCACCCCCGGGTCAGGGGGTGAGACCCAGTACTTC.

V and J are TRBV7-2 and TRBJ1-2; 9 nucleotides align to TRBD1. The CDR3 runs to 15 residues. Germline trimming cut 6 bases from V and 7 bases from J; bases unmatched to any gene: 12. Germline V gene data show CDR1 as SGHTA and CDR2 as FQGNSA. DNA for the CDR3: TGTGCCAGCAGGAGAAACACAGGGGGCGCATCTGGCTACACCTTC. Protein product: CASRRNTGGASGYTF. Variable domain in full (rest from reference TRBV7-2 and TRBJ1-2): GAGVSQSPSNKVTEKGKDVELRCDPISGHTALYWYRQSLGQGLEFLIYFQGNSAPDKSGLPSDRFSAERTGGSVSTLTIQRTQQEDSAVYLCASRRNTGGASGYTFGSGTRLTVV.

This clonotype was seen only a few times. The rearrangement links TRBV6-2 or TRBV6-3 to TRBJ2-3; D may be TRBD2 (7 bases). Germline V CDR1 and CDR2: MNHEY, SVGEGT. The CDR3 length is 16 residues. Trimming shortened V by 5 bases and J by 3 bases, and 18 bases separated the two germline ends. The CDR3 DNA is TGTGCCAGCAGTCCCCCTAGGGGGGGTTGGACAGATACGCAGTATTTT. It is translated as CASSPPRGGWTDTQYF.

The genes are TRBV5-1 and TRBJ2-1; D is possibly TRBD1 or TRBD2 (5 bases each). CDR1 is SGHRS, CDR2 YFSETQ, per germline. Trimming removed 3 bases at V and 4 bases at J, with 14 bases between. The CDR3 spans 15 residues. Here the CDR3 reads CASSSGPNEYNEQFF. The CDR3 coding sequence is TGCGCCAGCAGCTCGGGACCCAACGAATACAATGAGCAGTTCTTC.

This clonotype was seen a few times. The genes are TRBV10-3 and TRBJ1-4; no reliable D call. There are 13 residues in the CDR3. Germline values: CDR1 ENHRY, CDR2 SYGVKD. Trimming removed 0 bases from V and 4 bases from J, with 3 bases in between. CDR3 nucleotides: TGTGCCATCAGTGAGTCGATTAATGAAAAACTGTTTTTT. Translating it yields CAISESINEKLFF.

This clonotype was observed a few times. This chain links TRBV20-1 with TRBJ2-7, with D maybe TRBD1 (5 bases). The length of the CDR3 is 14 residues. V lost 1 base and J 1 base, leaving 11 bases between the germline ends. Per germline, CDR1 DFQATT and CDR2 SNEGSKA (reference sequence). CDR3 DNA sequence: TGCAGTGCTAGAGTGCAGGACATATCCTACGAGCAGTACTTC. Protein product: CSARVQDISYEQYF.

This rearrangement joins TRBV14 to TRBJ1-2; D ambiguous. The ends were cut back, 5 bases at V and 8 bases at J, with 18 bases in the middle. Germline-derived CDR1 and CDR2 are SGHDN and FVKESK. This CDR3 contains 14 residues. The CDR3 region is CASSSWTGLVGYTF. The CDR3 bases are TGTGCCAGCAGCTCCTGGACCGGTCTGGTCGGCTACACCTTC.

The chain recombines TRBV7-2 with TRBJ2-1, with D unclear. The V gene's germline CDR1 is SGHTA and CDR2 FQGNSA. V was pared by 5 bases and J by 9 bases, with 11 bases between. The CDR3 covers 12 residues. CDR3 protein: CASSPGRREQFF. CDR3 DNA sequence: TGTGCCAGCAGCCCTGGTCGTCGTGAGCAGTTCTTC. Combining the CDR3 with reference TRBV7-2 and TRBJ2-1 gives the whole variable domain GAGVSQSPSNKVTEKGKDVELRCDPISGHTALYWYRQSLGQGLEFLIYFQGNSAPDKSGLPSDRFSAERTGGSVSTLTIQRTQQEDSAVYLCASSPGRREQFFGPGTRLTVL.

The chain links TRBV2 to TRBJ1-2; no reliable D call. The CDR3 totals 15 residues. V was clipped by 1 base and J by 7 bases, with 16 bases between them. Germline CDR1 and CDR2: SNHLY and FYNNEI. The chain's CDR3 is CASSEGDWRGGGYTF. The CDR3, as DNA: TGTGCCAGCAGTGAAGGTGATTGGCGTGGCGGTGGCTACACCTTC.

This clonotype came up once. The J gene is TRBJ1-5, the V gene TRBV5-1; TRBD1 might be the D (5 bases). Germline CDR1 and CDR2: SGHRS and YFSETQ. CDR3 length: 16 amino acids. V was shortened by 2 bases and J by 3 bases, with 15 bases between the two germline ends. The CDR3 coding sequence is TGCGCCAGCAGCTTAAGTGGGGCAGCTTACAATCAGCCCCAGCATTTT. Translation: CASSLSGAAYNQPQHF. Filled out from reference TRBV5-1 and TRBJ1-5, the complete variable domain reads KAGVTQTPRYLIKTRGQQVTLSCSPISGHRSVSWYQQTPGQGLQFLFEYFSETQRNKGNFPGRFSGRQFSNSRSEMNVSTLELGDSALYLCASSLSGAAYNQPQHFGDGTRLSIL.